This T cell receptor (beta chain) appears in the sequencing data of a study of blood T cell repertoires in COVID-19. Study-wide background: Acute-phase and convalescent COVID-19 samples originated in the United States, Italy and Spain. T cells, B-cell-depleted T cells, or PBMCs supplied cDNA or gDNA.

Germline loops: CDR1 KGHSH, CDR2 LQKENI. The CDR3 spans 15 residues. The V gene end was trimmed by 2 bases and the J gene end by 4 bases; junction bases not matched to a gene: 3. The authors' processing: Nucleated cell number was recorded as an estimate derived from reference gene primer amplification. Profiled with immunoSEQ multiplex PCR; TCRdb holds only in-frame clones, not every one. The D gene and trimming were derived from the DNA, and the V and J assignments and clone size from that table. Among more than 250,000 clones listed, around 85% were seen once. This chain connects TRBV18 to TRBJ2-2, with 8 positions matching TRBD1. Sequences were obtained from peripheral blood. This clonotype was sampled from a woman in her 30s who had recovered from COVID-19. Here the CDR3 DNA reads TGTGCCAGCTCACCAACAGGGGGAGGCACCGGGGAGCTGTTTTTT. It translates to CASSPTGGGTGELFF.